This is a list of T cell receptor beta chains from one sample in a study of control samples from healthy donors and cancer patients. The repertoire was sequenced with immunoSEQ multiplex PCR; TCRdb's copy has only in-frame clones and lacks some. Of around 150,000 clones listed, 94% are singletons. The sequenced sample consisted of blood. Receptor source: a woman aged 35 to 49 in good health. The CDR3 runs from the conserved cysteine through the conserved F or W. D genes are given only for firm matches. A row's size may be missing; if present it is once, few, many or a size class.

CDR3 DNA: TGTGCCAGCAGCTTACGGGATAGCAATCAGCCCCAGCATTTT
CDR3 protein: CASSLRDSNQPQHF
V gene: TRBV7-2
J gene: TRBJ1-5
clone size: .
D gene: .

CDR3 DNA: TGTGCCAGCAGCTTATCGGGGAGGGCCGACAATGAGCAGTTCTTC
CDR3 protein: CASSLSGRADNEQFF
V gene: TRBV7-2
J gene: TRBJ2-1
clone size: once
D gene: TRBD2

CDR3 DNA: TGTGCCACCACCAAGGACGGAACCACAGATACGCAGTATTTT
CDR3 protein: CATTKDGTTDTQYF
V gene: TRBV15
J gene: TRBJ2-3
clone size: .
D gene: .

CDR3 DNA: TGTGCCGGCAAGAACAGGGGGCGGAAGCGTGAAAAACTGTTTTTT
CDR3 protein: CAGKNRGRKREKLFF
V gene: TRBV9
J gene: TRBJ1-4
clone size: once
D gene: TRBD1

CDR3 DNA: TGCGCCAGCAGCCAAGCCACAGGACCATCTTCCTACGAGCAGTACTTC
CDR3 protein: CASSQATGPSSYEQYF
V gene: TRBV4-3
J gene: TRBJ2-7
clone size: .
D gene: .

CDR3 DNA: TGTGCCAGCAGCCTGGGACAGGGGAACACTGAAGCTTTCTTT
CDR3 protein: CASSLGQGNTEAFF
V gene: TRBV14
J gene: TRBJ1-1
clone size: .
D gene: TRBD1

CDR3 DNA: TGTGCCAGCAGCTTAGGGTCTAGCGGGAGAATCTCCTACGAGCAGTACTTC
CDR3 protein: CASSLGSSGRISYEQYF
V gene: TRBV11-2
J gene: TRBJ2-7
clone size: few
D gene: TRBD2

CDR3 DNA: TGTGCCAGCAGCCCCCGTGGGGACACTGAAGCTTTCTTT
CDR3 protein: CASSPRGDTEAFF
V gene: TRBV7-3
J gene: TRBJ1-1
clone size: .
D gene: .

CDR3 DNA: TGTGCCAGCGGACAGGGGGCCCGAGAGACCCAGTACTTC
CDR3 protein: CASGQGARETQYF
V gene: TRBV19
J gene: TRBJ2-5
clone size: .
D gene: TRBD1

CDR3 DNA: TGTGCCAGTAGCCCGGGACAGACGAACACTGAAGCTTTCTTT
CDR3 protein: CASSPGQTNTEAFF
V gene: TRBV19
J gene: TRBJ1-1
clone size: .
D gene: TRBD1

CDR3 DNA: TGTGCCAGTGGACAGAAAATAAAGAACACTGAAGCTTTCTTT
CDR3 protein: CASGQKIKNTEAFF
V gene: TRBV6-5
J gene: TRBJ1-1
clone size: .
D gene: .

CDR3 DNA: TGTGCCAGCAGCACCCCCCGGGGGGCCGCGGATAATTCACCCCTCCACTTT
CDR3 protein: CASSTPRGAADNSPLHF
V gene: TRBV5-8
J gene: TRBJ1-6
clone size: .
D gene: .

CDR3 DNA: TGCGCCAGCAGGAGAGGACAGGGGGCTATCGCAGATACGCAGTATTTT
CDR3 protein: CASRRGQGAIADTQYF
V gene: TRBV5-1
J gene: TRBJ2-3
clone size: .
D gene: TRBD1

CDR3 DNA: TGTGCCAGCAGTCCGGGCCGGCGGGCCAAAAACATTCAGTACTTC
CDR3 protein: CASSPGRRAKNIQYF
V gene: TRBV13
J gene: TRBJ2-4
clone size: .
D gene: .

CDR3 DNA: TGTGCCAGCGGATCGGGAGGGTGGGTCAATCAGCCCCAGCATTTT
CDR3 protein: CASGSGGWVNQPQHF
V gene: TRBV7-2
J gene: TRBJ1-5
clone size: .
D gene: .

CDR3 DNA: TGTGCCAGCAGCTTAGCTCGGGGCACAGATACGCAGTATTTT
CDR3 protein: CASSLARGTDTQYF
V gene: TRBV7-2
J gene: TRBJ2-3
clone size: .
D gene: .

CDR3 DNA: TGTGCCAGCAGCTCGGTGGGCAAGACCTACGAGCAGTACTTC
CDR3 protein: CASSSVGKTYEQYF
V gene: TRBV5-5
J gene: TRBJ2-7
clone size: .
D gene: .

CDR3 DNA: TGTGCCAGCTCACCACCTCGGGGACGGGAAAACATTCAGTACTTC
CDR3 protein: CASSPPRGRENIQYF
V gene: TRBV18
J gene: TRBJ2-4
clone size: .
D gene: .

CDR3 DNA: TGTGCCAGCAGTTCCTGGACAGGGCGGGACACCGGGGAGCTGTTTTTT
CDR3 protein: CASSSWTGRDTGELFF
V gene: TRBV6-2/TRBV6-3
J gene: TRBJ2-2
clone size: .
D gene: TRBD1

CDR3 DNA: TGTGCCAGCAGCTTGGCCGGGCGAGACCTTGGGGGTTTCGAGCAGTACTTC
CDR3 protein: CASSLAGRDLGGFEQYF
V gene: TRBV5-6
J gene: TRBJ2-7
clone size: .
D gene: .

CDR3 DNA: TGCGCCAGCAGCCCTAGGGTTGGGGCTCGCTCTACCGGGGAGCTGTTTTTT
CDR3 protein: CASSPRVGARSTGELFF
V gene: TRBV4-1
J gene: TRBJ2-2
clone size: .
D gene: .

CDR3 DNA: TGTGCCAGCAGTTTATCCGCCGGGGTCGGGGAGCTGTTTTTT
CDR3 protein: CASSLSAGVGELFF
V gene: TRBV27
J gene: TRBJ2-2
clone size: once
D gene: .

CDR3 DNA: TGTGCCAGCAGCGGGGGACTCCTACAAGAGACCCAGTACTTC
CDR3 protein: CASSGGLLQETQYF
V gene: TRBV2
J gene: TRBJ2-5
clone size: .
D gene: .

CDR3 DNA: TGTGCCAGAAGCCCGGTCCGGGGTAACTACAATCAGCCCCAGCATTTT
CDR3 protein: CARSPVRGNYNQPQHF
V gene: TRBV5-3
J gene: TRBJ1-5
clone size: .
D gene: .

CDR3 DNA: TGTGCCTGGAGTGTCCGGTATGGCTACACCTTC
CDR3 protein: CAWSVRYGYTF
V gene: TRBV30
J gene: TRBJ1-2
clone size: .
D gene: .

CDR3 DNA: TGTGCCTGGAGTGTTGGTCAGCCCCAGCATTTT
CDR3 protein: CAWSVGQPQHF
V gene: TRBV30
J gene: TRBJ1-5
clone size: once
D gene: .